This T cell receptor (beta chain) emerged from a study of T cells in Graves' hyperthyroidism and ophthalmopathy. On the study more broadly: Blood from the periphery was taken at initial diagnosis, before any treatment. Study-wide results and caveats: Blood held most thyroid clonotypes expanded above 0.001 frequency.

RNA transcripts gave rise to amplified TCR beta CDR3 regions. Using the HTBI primer set, a first-round RT-PCR was run on the TCR CDR3. From the multiplex PCR reads, TCRdb called clonotypes with MiXCR, one entry per CDR3 protein. Of roughly 800,000 distinct CDR3 sequences listed, 38% are singletons. Comments on this clonotype: Its specificity is not known. This clone may be a read error of a much larger clone one base away.

The TCR originated in a young man with Graves' hyperthyroidism. Material for sequencing was blood.

The DNA of the CDR3 is TGTGCCAGCAGAGTGACAGGGGGGCGCGAAAAACTGTATTTT. Amino acid sequence: CASRVTGGREKLYF. This rearrangement joins TRBV2 to TRBJ1-4; 9 bases are shared with TRBD1. This CDR3 contains 14 residues. Germline lookup yields CDR1 SNHLY and CDR2 FYNNEI.